These 10 T cell receptor beta chains share one sample of origin, sequenced in a study of vaccination effects on CD4 cells after COVID-19. Repertoires were generated with immunoSEQ multiplex PCR, while TCRdb's copy carries only in-frame clones and drops some. The sample carries about 45,000 clones, more than 60% recorded once. Antigen-specific CD4+ T cell clonotypes were called by their expansion after viral peptide-pool culture in ViraFEST. On day 10 of culture, CD4+ T cells were separated out. PCR confirmed that the person was infected with SARS-CoV-2 between March and December 2020. No antigen has been assigned to these receptors. The source was CD4+ T cells from PBMCs cultured with a peptide pool, collected before COVID-19 vaccination. Source of these receptors: a human donor who had a prior SARS-CoV-2 infection.

The sample holds a few counts of this clone. This chain links TRBV7-9 with TRBJ1-2; 9 nucleotides match TRBD1. The CDR3 has 16 residues. Trimming removed 5 bases from V and 5 bases from J; junction bases left unmatched: 12. The germline gives CDR1 SEHNR, CDR2 FQNEAQ (reference sequence). As DNA, the CDR3 is TGTGCCAGCAGCCTCGGATGGGACAGGGAAACATATGGCTACACCTTC. Translation: CASSLGWDRETYGYTF.

V is TRBV3-1 (or the pseudogene TRBV3-2) and J is TRBJ2-3; possibly TRBD2 for D (6 bases). The CDR3 spans 18 residues. Trimming pared 6 bases from V and 3 bases from J, leaving 25 bases between. Germline V gene data show CDR1 as LGHDT and CDR2 as YNNKEL (reference sequence). The chain's CDR3 is CASSLARWVRGRTDTQYF. The DNA of the CDR3 is TGTGCCAGCAGTCTAGCGAGGTGGGTTCGGGGTCGGACAGATACGCAGTATTTT.

The chain recombines TRBV3-1 (or the pseudogene TRBV3-2) with TRBJ2-5; 11 bases agree with TRBD1. The junction had 3 bases not matched to a gene; V was cut back by 4 bases and J by 5 bases. This CDR3 has 14 amino acids. Germline-derived CDR1 and CDR2 are LGHDT and YNNKEL (reference sequence). DNA for the CDR3: TGTGCCAGCAGCCGAGGGACAGGGGGGGAGACCCAGTACTTC. Protein: CASSRGTGGETQYF.

V gene TRBV30 combines with J gene TRBJ2-3; 7 bases fit TRBD1. Germline V gives CDR1 GTSNPN, CDR2 SVGIG (reference sequence). V lost 1 base to trimming and J lost 9 bases; unmatched junction nucleotides: 1. The CDR3 contains 11 residues. CDR3 nucleotides: TGTGCCTGGAGTGGGACAGGCACGCAGTATTTT. Protein: CAWSGTGTQYF.

CDR3 protein: CASSPWGTEQKNTEAFF. As DNA, the CDR3 is TGTGCCAGCTCACCCTGGGGGACAGAACAAAAGAACACTGAAGCTTTCTTT. The rearrangement joins TRBV18 to TRBJ1-1; TRBD1 matches 7 bases. Germline V gene sequence: CDR1 KGHSH, CDR2 LQKENI. The V and J ends lost 3 bases and 1 base, in that order; junction bases with no gene match: 11. The CDR3 totals 17 residues.

The rearrangement uses TRBV30 and TRBJ2-1; D is possibly TRBD2 (7 bases). V lost 5 bases, J lost 13 bases, and 18 bases lay in between. The CDR3 consists of 12 residues. Looked up from germline, CDR1 is GTSNPN and CDR2 is SVGIG (reference sequence). The CDR3 DNA is TGTGCCTGGTGTCCCGGCGGGGGCCCCCAGTTCTTC. Residues: CAWCPGGGPQFF. Full variable domain (rest looked up from reference TRBV30 and TRBJ2-1): SQTIHQWPATLVQPVGSPLSLECTVEGTSNPNLYWYRQAAGRGLQLLFYSVGIGQISSEVPQNLSASRPQDRQFILSSKKLLLSDSGFYLCAWCPGGGPQFFGPGTRLTVL.

The chain links TRBV29-1 to TRBJ1-3, with D unresolved. The CDR3 runs 13 residues. The V and J ends lost 4 bases and 0 bases respectively, with 7 bases between them. CDR1 is SQVTM, CDR2 ANQGSEA, per germline. CDR3 amino acids: CSVAAFSGNTIYF. The DNA of the CDR3 is TGCAGCGTTGCTGCATTCTCTGGAAACACCATATATTTT.

The chain joins TRBV6-2 or TRBV6-3 to TRBJ1-2; TRBD1 agrees at 8 bases. This CDR3 contains 16 residues. Looked up from germline, CDR1 is MNHEY and CDR2 is SVGEGT. The junction had 10 bases not matched to a gene; V was cut back by 2 bases and J by 5 bases. CDR3 residues: CASSYRTGMEGYGYTF. CDR3 DNA sequence: TGTGCCAGCAGTTACAGGACAGGGATGGAAGGGTATGGCTACACCTTC.

This clone was recorded a few times. The CDR3 nucleotides read TGTGCCAGCAGCCCAGTTAAGCGGGGGGGCGTAGAGACCCAGTACTTC. Translation gives CASSPVKRGGVETQYF. The rearrangement joins TRBV3-1 (or the pseudogene TRBV3-2) to TRBJ2-5, with TRBD2 matching 10 bases. Germline V gene sequence: CDR1 LGHDT, CDR2 YNNKEL (reference sequence). J lost 4 bases, V lost 4 bases, and 9 bases had no gene match. The CDR3 has 16 residues.

The V call is TRBV5-6, the J call TRBJ2-3; TRBD2 aligns across 8 bases. The germline gives CDR1 SGHDT, CDR2 YYEEEE. Trimming took 4 bases from V and 3 from J; bases not matched to a gene: 7. The CDR3 runs to 15 residues. CDR3: CASSPIAGRTDTQYF. The CDR3 bases are TGTGCCAGCAGCCCTATAGCGGGACGGACAGATACGCAGTATTTT.